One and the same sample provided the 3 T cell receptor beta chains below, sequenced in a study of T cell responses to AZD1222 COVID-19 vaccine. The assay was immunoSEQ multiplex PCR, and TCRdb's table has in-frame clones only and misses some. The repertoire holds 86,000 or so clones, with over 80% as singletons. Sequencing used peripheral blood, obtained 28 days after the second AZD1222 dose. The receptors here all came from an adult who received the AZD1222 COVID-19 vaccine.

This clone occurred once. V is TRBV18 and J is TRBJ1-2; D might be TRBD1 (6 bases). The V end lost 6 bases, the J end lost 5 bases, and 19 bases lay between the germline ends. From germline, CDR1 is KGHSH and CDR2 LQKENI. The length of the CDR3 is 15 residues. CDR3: CASSLRAAGEYGYTF. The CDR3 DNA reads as TGTGCCAGCTCCCTGCGGGCGGCAGGGGAATATGGCTACACCTTC.

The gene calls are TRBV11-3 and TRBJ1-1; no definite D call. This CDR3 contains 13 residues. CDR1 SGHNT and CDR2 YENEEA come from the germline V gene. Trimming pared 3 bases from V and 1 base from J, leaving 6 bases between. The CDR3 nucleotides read TGTGCCAGCAGCTTCCGGGAGAACACTGAAGCTTTCTTT. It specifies CASSFRENTEAFF.

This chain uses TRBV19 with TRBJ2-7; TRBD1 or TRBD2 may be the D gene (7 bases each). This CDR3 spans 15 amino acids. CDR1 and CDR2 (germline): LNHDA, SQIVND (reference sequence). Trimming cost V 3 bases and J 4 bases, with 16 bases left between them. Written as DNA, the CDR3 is TGTGCCAGTAGTATCCCCAGGGGGGGTTATTACGAGCAGTACTTC. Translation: CASSIPRGGYYEQYF.